The 19 T cell receptor beta chains listed next were all sequenced from one sample in a study of beta chain features in type 1 diabetes. Expressed TCRB transcripts were sequenced because the isolated RNA had all been reverse transcribed beforehand. Here immunoSEQ multiplex PCR was the method, and the copy in TCRdb shows in-frame clones only, minus some. Here the sample spans roughly 230,000 clones, roughly 9.6% being singletons. Sequencing was carried out using naive CD4+ T cells from blood. These receptors were obtained from a woman in her late teens or twenties in good health.

This rearrangement joins TRBV30 to TRBJ2-7; 7 bases map to TRBD1. V lost 2 bases, J lost 12 bases, and 7 bases stayed unmatched. CDR1 and CDR2 (germline): GTSNPN, SVGIG (reference sequence). The length of the CDR3 is 11 residues. In DNA, the CDR3 is TGTGCCTGGAGTTTCAGGGGACAGCGGTACTTC. This codes for CAWSFRGQRYF.

The chain combines TRBV9 with TRBJ1-5; D is uncertain. The CDR3 contains 13 residues. The V gene's germline CDR1 is SGDLS and CDR2 YYNGEE. Trimming took off 1 base at V and 5 bases at J, with 7 bases between the two ends. CDR3 coding DNA: TGTGCCAGCAGCGTAATGGGCGATCAGCCCCAGCATTTT. Amino acid sequence: CASSVMGDQPQHF.

This clone was detected only a few times. V gene TRBV6-5 combines with J gene TRBJ2-7; 10 bases line up with TRBD2. The CDR3 is 15 amino acids. CDR1 is MNHEY, CDR2 SVGAGI, per germline. Losses at the gene ends were 2 bases for V and 5 bases for J; bases not matched to a gene: 6. The CDR3 region has the DNA TGTGCCAGCAGTTACAGGCTAGCGGGAGTTAACGAGCAGTACTTC. This sequence encodes CASSYRLAGVNEQYF.

The genes are TRBV18 and TRBJ1-1; perhaps TRBD1 as D (6 bases). CDR3 length: 16 amino acids. Germline CDR1 and CDR2: KGHSH and LQKENI. Trimming left V 6 bases short and J 0 bases short, with 17 bases between. The CDR3 here is CASSPGAFNLNTEAFF. For the CDR3, the DNA is TGTGCCAGCTCCCCAGGGGCGTTCAACTTGAACACTGAAGCTTTCTTT.

There are many counts of this clone. The genes are TRBV29-1 and TRBJ2-7; D gene ambiguous. Germline V CDR1 and CDR2: SQVTM, ANQGSEA. Between the trimmed V and J ends, which lost 5 bases and 0 bases, there was a span of 11 bases. The CDR3 spans 13 residues. In DNA, the CDR3 is TGCAGCGTTAGCGTCTCGAGCTCCTACGAGCAGTACTTC. Translating gives CSVSVSSSYEQYF.

The chain has TRBV6-1 and TRBJ1-5; D gene ambiguous. Germline V gene sequence: CDR1 MNHNS, CDR2 SASEGT. This CDR3 comprises 16 residues. V was shortened by 3 bases and J by 2 bases, with 14 bases between the two germline ends. CDR3 amino acids: CASSDWVGGGNQPQHF. In DNA, the CDR3 is TGTGCCAGCAGTGATTGGGTCGGCGGGGGCAATCAGCCCCAGCATTTT.

This clone was counted a few times. The chain combines TRBV6-1 with TRBJ2-2; the D is unclear. Germline V gene lookup returns CDR1 MNHNS and CDR2 SASEGT. Trimming removed 7 bases from V and 5 bases from J, with 11 bases in between. The CDR3 covers 13 residues. CDR3 protein: CASTSAGTGELFF. The CDR3 nucleotides are TGTGCCAGCACCTCGGCAGGTACCGGGGAGCTGTTTTTT.

This clone was seen more than once but under ten times. This sequence joins TRBV5-1 and TRBJ1-6, with a weak D call TRBD1 (5 bases). The CDR3 totals 16 residues. Trimming removed 4 bases at V and 7 bases at J, with 18 bases between. The V gene's germline CDR1 is SGHRS and CDR2 YFSETQ. The CDR3 bases are TGCGCCAGCAGCCATAACCCGGGACGGGAGAATTCACCCCTCCACTTT. Translating gives CASSHNPGRENSPLHF.

This clone was seen a few times. The chain employs TRBV4-2 and TRBJ2-2; D is perhaps TRBD2 (6 bases). V lost 1 base to trimming and J lost 5 bases, with 8 bases between them. This CDR3 comprises 14 residues. Germline CDR1 reads LGHNA; CDR2 reads YNFKEQ. CDR3 sequence (DNA): TGTGCCAGCAGCCAAGTAAGCGGGACCGGGGAGCTGTTTTTT. Translating it yields CASSQVSGTGELFF.

In DNA, the CDR3 is TGTGCCAGCAGGACAACAGAAAACATTCAGTACTTC. Protein product: CASRTTENIQYF. V gene TRBV6-1 combines with J gene TRBJ2-4; D ambiguous. CDR3 length: 12 residues. The germline V gene has CDR1 MNHNS and CDR2 SASEGT. Trimming shortened V by 6 bases and J by 5 bases, and 8 bases separated the two germline ends.

This clone was seen more than once but under ten times. The J gene is TRBJ2-1, the V gene TRBV18; 8 bases are a match to TRBD2. Germline lookup yields CDR1 KGHSH and CDR2 LQKENI. The V and J ends lost 2 bases and 6 bases, in that order; junction bases with no gene match: 6. This CDR3 is 15 amino acids long. The CDR3 nucleotides are TGTGCCAGCTCACCAAATGGGCTAGCGGGCAATGAGCAGTTCTTC. Translated: CASSPNGLAGNEQFF.

The gene calls are TRBV5-1 and TRBJ1-1; 12 bases fit TRBD1. The ends lost 1 base at V and 5 bases at J; junction bases unmatched: 6. Germline CDR1 and CDR2: SGHRS and YFSETQ. The CDR3 has 16 amino acids. CDR3 residues: CASSLSGGQGATEAFF. The CDR3 nucleotides are TGCGCCAGCAGCTTGTCCGGGGGACAGGGGGCGACTGAAGCTTTCTTT.

J is TRBJ2-5 and V is TRBV29-1, with a possible D match to TRBD2 (5 bases). This CDR3 has 11 amino acids. V was clipped by 6 bases and J by 1 base, with 6 bases between them. The germline gives CDR1 SQVTM, CDR2 ANQGSEA. The CDR3 here is CSVGLQETQYF. In DNA, the CDR3 is TGCAGCGTCGGACTCCAAGAGACCCAGTACTTC.

The table lists this clone with a few counts. The V gene is TRBV30, the J gene TRBJ1-2; D possibly corresponds to TRBD1 (6 bases). The CDR3 is 12 amino acids. Germline V lookup: CDR1 GTSNPN, CDR2 SVGIG (reference sequence). The germline V and J ends were trimmed by 4 bases and 6 bases, with 12 bases remaining between them. This chain's CDR3 is CAWMGGAHGYTF. CDR3 bases: TGTGCCTGGATGGGGGGGGCTCATGGCTACACCTTC.

This chain links TRBV7-3 with TRBJ1-1; 7 positions agree with TRBD1. This CDR3 spans 15 amino acids. With V trimmed by 4 bases and J by 4 bases, 9 bases remained unmatched. Germline CDR1 and CDR2: SGHTA and FQGTGA. The CDR3 nucleotides read TGTGCCAGCAGCTCTACAGGGGCGAGGGGCACTGAAGCTTTCTTT. Its translation is CASSSTGARGTEAFF.

This clone was counted a few times. The V gene is TRBV19, the J gene TRBJ1-5, with 7 bases that match TRBD1. The germline gives CDR1 LNHDA, CDR2 SQIVND (reference sequence). The CDR3 has 15 residues. V trimming: 1 base; J trimming: 7 bases; junction bases outside the gene matches: 7. The CDR3 DNA reads TGTGCCAGTAGTATAGGAGGGGGCCGAGGCCAGCCCCAGCATTTT. Its protein is CASSIGGGRGQPQHF.

This clone was counted a few times. The genes are TRBV29-1 and TRBJ1-1, with 10 bases identical to TRBD1. Germline V CDR1 and CDR2: SQVTM, ANQGSEA. V lost 1 base, J lost 2 bases, and 13 bases stayed unmatched. CDR3 size: 18 residues. CDR3 bases: TGCAGCGTTGAAGTTATGGGACAGGGGAAAGTAAGAAACACTGAAGCTTTCTTT. Its translation: CSVEVMGQGKVRNTEAFF.

There are a few counts of this clone. At the DNA level, this CDR3 is encoded by other sequences in the same sample as well. The chain uses TRBV19 and TRBJ2-7; D not resolved. V gave up 4 bases and J gave up 1 base, with 8 bases separating them. Germline values: CDR1 LNHDA, CDR2 SQIVND (reference sequence). This CDR3 is 13 amino acids long. Written as DNA, the CDR3 is TGTGCCAGTAGTACAACTCGGTCCTACGAGCAGTACTTC. Its protein product is CASSTTRSYEQYF.

The J gene is TRBJ1-5, the V gene TRBV19; D call uncertain. The CDR3 contains 14 residues. Germline V gene sequence: CDR1 LNHDA, CDR2 SQIVND (reference sequence). V gave up 3 bases and J gave up 0 bases, with 6 bases separating them. This CDR3 is CASSMRDSNQPQHF. The CDR3 nucleotides are TGTGCCAGTAGTATGAGGGATAGCAATCAGCCCCAGCATTTT.